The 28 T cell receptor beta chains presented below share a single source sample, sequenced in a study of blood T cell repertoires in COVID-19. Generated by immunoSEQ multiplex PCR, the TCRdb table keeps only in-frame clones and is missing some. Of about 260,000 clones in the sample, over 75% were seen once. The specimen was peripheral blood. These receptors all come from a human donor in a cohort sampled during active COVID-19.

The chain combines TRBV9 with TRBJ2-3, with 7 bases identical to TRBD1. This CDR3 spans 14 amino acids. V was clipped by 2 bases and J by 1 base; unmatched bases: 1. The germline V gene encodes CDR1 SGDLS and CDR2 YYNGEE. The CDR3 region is CASSVGQRTDTQYF. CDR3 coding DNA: TGTGCCAGCAGCGTGGGACAGCGCACAGATACGCAGTATTTT.

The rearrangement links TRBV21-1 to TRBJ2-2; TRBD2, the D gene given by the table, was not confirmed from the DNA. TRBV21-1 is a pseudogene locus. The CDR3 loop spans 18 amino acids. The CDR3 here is CASSKRGGVEGNTGELFF. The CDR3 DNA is TGTGCCAGCAGCAAAAGGGGCGGGGTGGAAGGGAACACCGGGGAGCTGTTTTTT.

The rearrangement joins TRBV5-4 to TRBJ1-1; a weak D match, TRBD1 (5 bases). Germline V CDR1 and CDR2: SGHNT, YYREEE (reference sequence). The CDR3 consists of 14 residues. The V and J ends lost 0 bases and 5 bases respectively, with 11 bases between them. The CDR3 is CASSLAPGGTEAFF. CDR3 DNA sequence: TGTGCCAGCAGCTTGGCCCCGGGGGGAACTGAAGCTTTCTTT.

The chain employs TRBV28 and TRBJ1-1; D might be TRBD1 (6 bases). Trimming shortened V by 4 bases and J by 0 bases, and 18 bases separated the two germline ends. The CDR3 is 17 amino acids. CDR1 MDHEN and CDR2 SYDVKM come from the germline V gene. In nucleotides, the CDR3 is TGTGCCAGCAGTTCGAACAGGGCCGAACGAATGAACACTGAAGCTTTCTTT. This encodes CASSSNRAERMNTEAFF.

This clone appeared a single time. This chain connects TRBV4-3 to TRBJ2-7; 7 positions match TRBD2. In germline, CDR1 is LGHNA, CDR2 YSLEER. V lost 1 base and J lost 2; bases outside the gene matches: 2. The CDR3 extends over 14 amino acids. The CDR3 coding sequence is TGCGCCAGCAGCCAAGGCGCGGGAGCCTACGAGCAGTACTTC. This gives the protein CASSQGAGAYEQYF.

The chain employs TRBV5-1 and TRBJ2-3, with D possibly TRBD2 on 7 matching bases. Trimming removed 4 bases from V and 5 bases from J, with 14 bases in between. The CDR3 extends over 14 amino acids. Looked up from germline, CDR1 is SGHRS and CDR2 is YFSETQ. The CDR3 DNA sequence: TGCGCCAGCAGCCCTGGGGGGGCCGAAGATACGCAGTATTTT. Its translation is CASSPGGAEDTQYF.

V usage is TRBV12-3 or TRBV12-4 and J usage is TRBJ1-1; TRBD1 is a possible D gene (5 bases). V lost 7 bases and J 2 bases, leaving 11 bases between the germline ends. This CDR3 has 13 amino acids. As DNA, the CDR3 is TGTGCCAGCAACTTACAGGTCAACACTGAAGCTTTCTTT. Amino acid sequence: CASNLQVNTEAFF.

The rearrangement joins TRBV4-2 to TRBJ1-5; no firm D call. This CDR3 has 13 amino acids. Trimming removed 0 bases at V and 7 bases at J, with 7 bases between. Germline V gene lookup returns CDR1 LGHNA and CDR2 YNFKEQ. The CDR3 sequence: CASSQELLQPQHF. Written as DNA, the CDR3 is TGTGCCAGCAGCCAAGAACTGTTACAGCCCCAGCATTTT.

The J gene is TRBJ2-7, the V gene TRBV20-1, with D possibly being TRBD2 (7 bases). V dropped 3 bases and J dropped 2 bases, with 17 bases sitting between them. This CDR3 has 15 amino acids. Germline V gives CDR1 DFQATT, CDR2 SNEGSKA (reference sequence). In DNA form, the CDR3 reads TGCAGTGCTAGTGAGGGGGACTACCTCCCCTACGAGCAGTACTTC. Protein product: CSASEGDYLPYEQYF.

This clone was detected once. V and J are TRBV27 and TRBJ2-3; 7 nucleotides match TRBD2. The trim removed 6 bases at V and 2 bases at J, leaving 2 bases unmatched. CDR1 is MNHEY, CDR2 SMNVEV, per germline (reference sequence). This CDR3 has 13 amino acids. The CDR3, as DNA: TGTGCCAGCAGGGGACTAACCACAGATACGCAGTATTTT. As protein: CASRGLTTDTQYF.

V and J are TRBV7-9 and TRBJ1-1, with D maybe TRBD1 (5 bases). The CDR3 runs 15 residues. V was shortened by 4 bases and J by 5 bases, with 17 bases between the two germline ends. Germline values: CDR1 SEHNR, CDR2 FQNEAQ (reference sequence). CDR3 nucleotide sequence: TGTGCCAGCAGCTCCGTATGGGGGGAAGAGACTGAAGCTTTCTTT. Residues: CASSSVWGEETEAFF. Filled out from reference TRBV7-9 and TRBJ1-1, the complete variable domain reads DTGVSQNPRHKITKRGQNVTFRCDPISEHNRLYWYRQTLGQGPEFLTYFQNEAQLEKSRLLSDRFSAERPKGSFSTLEIQRTEQGDSAMYLCASSSVWGEETEAFFGQGTRLTVV.

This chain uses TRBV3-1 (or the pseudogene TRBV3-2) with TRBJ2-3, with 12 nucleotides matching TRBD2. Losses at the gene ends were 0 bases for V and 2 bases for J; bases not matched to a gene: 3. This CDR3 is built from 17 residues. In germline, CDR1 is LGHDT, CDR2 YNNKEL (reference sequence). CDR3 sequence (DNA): TGTGCCAGCAGCCAAGATCCTAGCGGGGGGGCCACAGATACGCAGTATTTT. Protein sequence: CASSQDPSGGATDTQYF.

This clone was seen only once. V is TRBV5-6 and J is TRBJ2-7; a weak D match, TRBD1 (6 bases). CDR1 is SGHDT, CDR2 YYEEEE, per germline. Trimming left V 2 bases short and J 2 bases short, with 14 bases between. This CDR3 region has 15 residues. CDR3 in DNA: TGTGCCAGCAGCTTCCAACAGGGTTGGGCCTACGAGCAGTACTTC. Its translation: CASSFQQGWAYEQYF.

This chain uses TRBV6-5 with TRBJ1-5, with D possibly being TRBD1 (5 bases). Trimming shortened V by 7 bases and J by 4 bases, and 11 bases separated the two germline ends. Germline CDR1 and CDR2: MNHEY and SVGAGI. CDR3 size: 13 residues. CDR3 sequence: CASIQGGNQPQHF. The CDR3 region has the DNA TGTGCCAGCATTCAGGGAGGAAATCAGCCCCAGCATTTT.

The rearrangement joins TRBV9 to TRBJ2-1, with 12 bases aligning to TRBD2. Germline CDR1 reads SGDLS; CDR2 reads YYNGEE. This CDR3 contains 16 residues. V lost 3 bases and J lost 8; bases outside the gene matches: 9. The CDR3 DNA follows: TGTGCCAGCAGCGACGGACTAGCGGGAACATCGGATGAGCAGTTCTTC. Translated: CASSDGLAGTSDEQFF.

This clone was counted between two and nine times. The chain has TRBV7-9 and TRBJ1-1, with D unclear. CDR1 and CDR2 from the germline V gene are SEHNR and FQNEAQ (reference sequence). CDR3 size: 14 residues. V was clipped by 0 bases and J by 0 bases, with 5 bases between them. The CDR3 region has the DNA TGTGCCAGCAGCTTAGCGCGGGTGAACACTGAAGCTTTCTTT. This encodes CASSLARVNTEAFF.

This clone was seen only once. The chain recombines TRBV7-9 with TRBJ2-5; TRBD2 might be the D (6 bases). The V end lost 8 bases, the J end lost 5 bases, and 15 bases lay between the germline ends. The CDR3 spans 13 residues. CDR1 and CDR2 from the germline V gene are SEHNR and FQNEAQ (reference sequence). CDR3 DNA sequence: TGTGCCAGCGCCACTAGCATCCTGGAGACCCAGTACTTC. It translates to CASATSILETQYF.

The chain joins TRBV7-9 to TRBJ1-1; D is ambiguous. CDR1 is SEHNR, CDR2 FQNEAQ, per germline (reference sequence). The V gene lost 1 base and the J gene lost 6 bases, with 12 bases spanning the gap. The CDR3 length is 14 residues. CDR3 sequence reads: CASSLVLAVAEAFF. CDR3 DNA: TGTGCCAGCAGCTTAGTGTTGGCAGTCGCTGAAGCTTTCTTT. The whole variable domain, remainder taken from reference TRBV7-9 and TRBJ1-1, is DTGVSQNPRHKITKRGQNVTFRCDPISEHNRLYWYRQTLGQGPEFLTYFQNEAQLEKSRLLSDRFSAERPKGSFSTLEIQRTEQGDSAMYLCASSLVLAVAEAFFGQGTRLTVV.

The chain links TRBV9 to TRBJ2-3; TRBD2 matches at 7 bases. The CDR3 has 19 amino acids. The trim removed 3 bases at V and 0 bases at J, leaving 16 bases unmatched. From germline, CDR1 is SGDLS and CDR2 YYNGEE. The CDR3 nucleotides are TGTGCCAGCAGCGGGGGGGGACCCTTCACTCTTACTAGCACAGATACGCAGTATTTT. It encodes CASSGGGPFTLTSTDTQYF.

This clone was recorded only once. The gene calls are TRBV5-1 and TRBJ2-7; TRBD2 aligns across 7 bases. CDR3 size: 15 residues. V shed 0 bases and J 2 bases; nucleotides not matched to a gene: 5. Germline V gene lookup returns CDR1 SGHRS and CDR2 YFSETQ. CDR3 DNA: TGCGCCAGCAGCTTGGATTTTGCGGGAGCCTACGAGCAGTACTTC. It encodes CASSLDFAGAYEQYF.

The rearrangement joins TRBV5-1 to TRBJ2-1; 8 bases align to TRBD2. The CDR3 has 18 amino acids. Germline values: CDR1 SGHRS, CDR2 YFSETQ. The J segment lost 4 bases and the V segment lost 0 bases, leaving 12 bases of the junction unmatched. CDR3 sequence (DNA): TGCGCCAGCAGCTTGGTTCGTCTGAGTAGCGGGGTGTACAATGAGCAGTTCTTC. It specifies CASSLVRLSSGVYNEQFF. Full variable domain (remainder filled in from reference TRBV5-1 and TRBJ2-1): KAGVTQTPRYLIKTRGQQVTLSCSPISGHRSVSWYQQTPGQGLQFLFEYFSETQRNKGNFPGRFSGRQFSNSRSEMNVSTLELGDSALYLCASSLVRLSSGVYNEQFFGPGTRLTVL.

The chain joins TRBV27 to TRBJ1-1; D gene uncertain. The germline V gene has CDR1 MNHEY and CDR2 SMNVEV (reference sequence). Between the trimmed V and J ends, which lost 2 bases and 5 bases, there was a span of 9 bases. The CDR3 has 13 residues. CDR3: CASSLVGFTEAFF. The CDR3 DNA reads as TGTGCCAGCAGTTTAGTTGGCTTTACTGAAGCTTTCTTT.

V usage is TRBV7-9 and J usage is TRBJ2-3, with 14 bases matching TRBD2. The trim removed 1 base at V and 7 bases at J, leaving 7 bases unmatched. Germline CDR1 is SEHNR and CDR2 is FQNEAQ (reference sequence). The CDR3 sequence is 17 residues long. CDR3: CASSLEGTSGSRNTQYF. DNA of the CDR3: TGTGCCAGCAGCTTAGAAGGGACTAGCGGGAGTCGGAATACGCAGTATTTT. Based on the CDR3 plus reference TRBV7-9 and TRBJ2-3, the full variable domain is DTGVSQNPRHKITKRGQNVTFRCDPISEHNRLYWYRQTLGQGPEFLTYFQNEAQLEKSRLLSDRFSAERPKGSFSTLEIQRTEQGDSAMYLCASSLEGTSGSRNTQYFGPGTRLTVL.

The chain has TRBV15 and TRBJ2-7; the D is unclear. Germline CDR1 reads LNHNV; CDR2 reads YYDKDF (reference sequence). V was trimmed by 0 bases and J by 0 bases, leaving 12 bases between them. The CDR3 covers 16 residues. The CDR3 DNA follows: TGTGCCACCAGCAGAGATAGAGTGTTGCTCTCCTACGAGCAGTACTTC. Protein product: CATSRDRVLLSYEQYF.

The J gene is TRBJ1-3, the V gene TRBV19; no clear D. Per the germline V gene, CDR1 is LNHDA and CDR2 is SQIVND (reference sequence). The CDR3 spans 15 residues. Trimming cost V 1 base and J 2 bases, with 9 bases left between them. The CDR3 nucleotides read TGTGCCAGTAGTATAGTTGGCGGGACTGGAAACACCATATATTTT. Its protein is CASSIVGGTGNTIYF.

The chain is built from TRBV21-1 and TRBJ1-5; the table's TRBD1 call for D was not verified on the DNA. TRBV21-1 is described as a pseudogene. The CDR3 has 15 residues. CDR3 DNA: TGTGCCAGCACCGGACAGGGGGGGTCCAATCAGCCCCAGCATTTT. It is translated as CASTGQGGSNQPQHF.

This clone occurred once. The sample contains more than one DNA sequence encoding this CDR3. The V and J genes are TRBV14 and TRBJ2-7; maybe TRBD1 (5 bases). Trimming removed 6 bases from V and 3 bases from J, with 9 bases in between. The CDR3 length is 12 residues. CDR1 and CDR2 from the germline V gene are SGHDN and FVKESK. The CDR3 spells CASSQQDYEQYF. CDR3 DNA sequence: TGTGCCAGCAGTCAACAGGACTACGAGCAGTACTTC.

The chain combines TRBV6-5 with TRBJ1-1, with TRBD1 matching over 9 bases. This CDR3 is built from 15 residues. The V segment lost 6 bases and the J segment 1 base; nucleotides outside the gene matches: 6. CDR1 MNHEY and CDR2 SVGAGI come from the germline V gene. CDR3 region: CASSPDRGWNTEAFF. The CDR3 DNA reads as TGTGCCAGCAGCCCGGACAGGGGCTGGAACACTGAAGCTTTCTTT.